Listed below are T cell receptor beta chains from one sample, sequenced in a study of regulatory T cells in long-lasting Graves disease. From the multiplex PCR reads, TCRdb called clonotypes with MiXCR, one entry per CDR3 protein. Among approximately 350,000 distinct CDR3 sequences listed, about 16% were seen once. The same specimen was also included in a second study, on T cells in Graves' hyperthyroidism and ophthalmopathy.

The specimen comprised peripheral blood mononuclear cells (PBMCs), sampled at new diagnosis, from a patient treated with antithyroid drugs. Every receptor here comes from a woman under 30 with Graves disease. Each CDR3 is given with its conserved first and last residue. Fields, in order: V gene, clone size, J gene, D gene, CDR3 DNA, CDR3 protein. D genes are given only for firm matches. Clone size, where shown, is once, few, many, or a class for clones that have expanded.

TRBV4-1,many,TRBJ2-7,-,TGCGCCAGCAGCCAAGGGACACACCAAACTTACGAGCAGTACTTC,CASSQGTHQTYEQYF
TRBV30,many,TRBJ1-1,-,TGTGCCTGGAGTGTCGGAGGGGCGGCCACTGAAGCTTTCTTT,CAWSVGGAATEAFF
TRBV6-1,many,TRBJ1-2,-,TGTGCCAGCAGTGTTGGTATCCTTAACTATGGCTACACCTTC,CASSVGILNYGYTF
TRBV11-2,many,TRBJ2-3,-,TGTGCCAGCAGCTTAGATTCAGCGGGTAGCACAGATACGCAGTATTTT,CASSLDSAGSTDTQYF
TRBV25-1,many,TRBJ2-7,TRBD2,TGTGCCAGCAGTGTAACTAGCGGGGGAAGCTCCTACGAGCAGTACTTC,CASSVTSGGSSYEQYF
TRBV7-3,many,TRBJ2-1,TRBD1,TGTGCCAGCAGCCAAGGGACAGGGGGCACTGAGCAGTTCTTC,CASSQGTGGTEQFF
TRBV3-1,many,TRBJ2-1,-,TGTGCCAGCAGCCAGGAGACTTACAATGAGCAGTTCTTC,CASSQETYNEQFF
TRBV5-6,-,TRBJ1-1,TRBD1,TGTGCCAGCAGCGGACAGGGGTCAGGCACTGAAGCTTTCTTT,CASSGQGSGTEAFF
TRBV5-1,few,TRBJ2-6,-,TGCGCCAGCGACCACCGAGGGCCAGGATTCTCTGGGGCCAACGTCCTGACTTTC,CASDHRGPGFSGANVLTF
TRBV15,many,TRBJ1-1,-,TGTGCCACACGTACCGGGCTCAACACTGAAGCTTTCTTT,CATRTGLNTEAFF
TRBV3-1,many,TRBJ2-1,-,TGTGCCAGCAGCCAAGGCGGTAGAGGTCAGCAGTTCTTC,CASSQGGRGQQFF
TRBV5-1,few,TRBJ2-3,TRBD2,TGCGCCAGCAGCTTGTTGGGCGGGGGGGGCACAGATACGCAGTATTTT,CASSLLGGGGTDTQYF
TRBV7-3,-,TRBJ1-4,-,TGTGCCAGCAGCTTAGGCCCAGGGGAGGCTGAAAAACTGTTTTTT,CASSLGPGEAEKLFF
TRBV20-1,many,TRBJ2-3,-,TGCAGTGCTAGAACGGATCCCGATACGCAGTATTTT,CSARTDPDTQYF
TRBV7-2,many,TRBJ1-1,-,TGTGCCAGCAGTCGCGACCGCGGGATAGGGGGTTTCACTGAAGCTTTCTTT,CASSRDRGIGGFTEAFF
TRBV6-4,few,TRBJ2-1,TRBD2,TGTGCCAGCAGTGATACCGGGAGCGGGAGGGCTCCATTCAATGAGCAGTTCTTC,CASSDTGSGRAPFNEQFF
TRBV10-3,-,TRBJ2-1,TRBD1,TGTGCCATCAGTGTCCCGGGACAGGGTGTTGATCTGGGCAATGAGCAGTTCTTC,CAISVPGQGVDLGNEQFF
TRBV19,few,TRBJ1-5,-,TGTGCCAGTAGTACCTACAGGGTTCTCAATCAGCCCCAGCATTTT,CASSTYRVLNQPQHF
TRBV20-1,many,TRBJ2-7,TRBD1,TGCAGTGCTATTGACAGGGGCCGCCCGTACGAGCAGTACTTC,CSAIDRGRPYEQYF
TRBV4-1,few,TRBJ1-2,-,TGCGCCAGCAGCCAAGAGAGGGTTCCAGAGCCCGTGGGCTATGGCTACACCTTC,CASSQERVPEPVGYGYTF
TRBV19,-,TRBJ1-5,-,TGTGCCAGTAGTATAAGAGGTAGTCAGCCCCAGCATTTT,CASSIRGSQPQHF
TRBV3-1,many,TRBJ1-6,-,TGTGCCAGCAGCCAAGTTGTGGCAGGGGAATCACCCCTCCACTTT,CASSQVVAGESPLHF
TRBV6-4,many,TRBJ2-7,TRBD2,TGTGCCAGCCAAAACGGGACTAGCGGGGGGTCTGCCTACGAGCAGTACTTC,CASQNGTSGGSAYEQYF
TRBV6-1,many,TRBJ1-1,-,TGTGCCAGCAGTGAACATCACCGGGACACTGAAGCTTTCTTT,CASSEHHRDTEAFF
TRBV11-1,many,TRBJ1-5,-,TGTGCCAGCAGCTTTTTGTCGGGCCGACTCAATCAGCCCCAGCATTTT,CASSFLSGRLNQPQHF
TRBV2,-,TRBJ2-1,TRBD2,TGTGCCAGCAGAGAGAGCGGGAGGGCCTCATACAATGAGCAGCTCTTC,CASRESGRASYNEQLF
TRBV7-8,-,TRBJ2-5,-,TGTGCCAGCAGCCAAGGGGTGGGGGTTGGGGAGACCCAGTACTTC,CASSQGVGVGETQYF
TRBV28,few,TRBJ1-6,-,TGTGCCAGCAGTTCAGCAGCCGGGACTGGTTTT,CASSSAAGTGF
TRBV5-5,few,TRBJ1-2,-,TGTGCCAGCAGCACCCGAGGCGGGGACTATGGCTACACCTTC,CASSTRGGDYGYTF
TRBV29-1,-,TRBJ2-7,-,TGCAGCGTTGAACCAGTCGACGGAACCTACGAGCAGTACTTC,CSVEPVDGTYEQYF
TRBV27,many,TRBJ2-2,TRBD2,TGTGCCAGCAGGCCAGTGGGACTAGTTGGCACCGGGGAGCTGTTTTTT,CASRPVGLVGTGELFF
TRBV7-9,few,TRBJ2-5,-,TGTGCCAGCAGCTTTTGGGGGCAAGAGACCCAGTACTTC,CASSFWGQETQYF
TRBV6-2/TRBV6-3,-,TRBJ1-5,-,TGTGCCAGCAGTTACGGGGATTGGCAGCCCCAGCATTTT,CASSYGDWQPQHF
TRBV2,few,TRBJ2-2,-,TGTGCCAGCACTTGGTCCCGAACAGGGTATAACGGGGAGCTGTTTTTT,CASTWSRTGYNGELFF
TRBV5-1,many,TRBJ2-1,TRBD2,TGCGCCAGCAGTCCCCTAGCGGGGAACAATGAGCAGTTCTTC,CASSPLAGNNEQFF
TRBV7-9,many,TRBJ2-7,TRBD1,TGTGCCAGCAGCGTCCCCGGGACAGGGGACGAGCAGTACTTC,CASSVPGTGDEQYF
TRBV28,many,TRBJ1-2,-,TGTGCCAGCAGTCCGTCCGGGACCCGCTCCTATGGCTACACCTTC,CASSPSGTRSYGYTF
TRBV20-1,many,TRBJ2-7,TRBD2,TGCAGTGCTAGAGGGACTAGCGGAACCTACGAGCAGTACTTC,CSARGTSGTYEQYF
TRBV3-1,many,TRBJ1-2,-,TGTGCCAGCAGCCAAGACGGACCCCGACGGGTCTACACCTTC,CASSQDGPRRVYTF
TRBV7-2,many,TRBJ2-4,-,TGTGCCAGCAGCTTAGTTACTAGTCGCAACATTCAGTACTTC,CASSLVTSRNIQYF
TRBV18,few,TRBJ2-1,-,TGTGCCAGCTCCCAAACTCCCCATGAGCAGTTCTTC,CASSQTPHEQFF